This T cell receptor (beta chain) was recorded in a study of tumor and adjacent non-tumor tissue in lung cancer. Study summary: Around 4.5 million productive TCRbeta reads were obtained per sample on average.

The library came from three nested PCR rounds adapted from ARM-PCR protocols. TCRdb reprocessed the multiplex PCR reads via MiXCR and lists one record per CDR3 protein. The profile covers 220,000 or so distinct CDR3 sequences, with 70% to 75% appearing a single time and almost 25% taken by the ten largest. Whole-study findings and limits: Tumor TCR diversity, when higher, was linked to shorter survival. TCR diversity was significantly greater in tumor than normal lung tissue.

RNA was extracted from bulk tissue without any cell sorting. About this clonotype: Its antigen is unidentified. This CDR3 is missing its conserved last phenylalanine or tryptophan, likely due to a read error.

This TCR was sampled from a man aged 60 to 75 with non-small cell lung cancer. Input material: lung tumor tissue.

The CDR3: CASSLVTDTQYI. The DNA for the CDR3 is TGTGCCAGCAGCTTAGTGACAGATACGCAGTATATT. The V call is TRBV5-6, the J call TRBJ2-3; D is ambiguous. V lost 2 bases to trimming and J lost 3 bases, with 4 bases between them. Germline lookup yields CDR1 SGHDT and CDR2 YYEEEE. The CDR3 consists of 12 residues.